Listed here are 25 T cell receptor beta chains from one sample, sequenced in a study of identifying expanded T cells in peripheral blood. Profiled with immunoSEQ multiplex PCR; TCRdb holds only in-frame clones, not every one. Of around 100,000 clones in the sample, approximately 90% were seen once. Input material: blood. All receptors derive from a person aged 18-70 years in good health.

The chain uses TRBV5-4 and TRBJ2-1; 14 bases agree with TRBD2. After removal of 4 bases from V and 6 bases from J, the junction contained 3 bases not matched to a gene. Germline V gene sequence: CDR1 SGHNT, CDR2 YYREEE (reference sequence). The CDR3 runs to 15 residues. As DNA, the CDR3 is TGTGCCAGCAGCCAGACTAGCGGGGGGGCCAATGAGCAGTTCTTC. Translated: CASSQTSGGANEQFF.

The V and J genes are TRBV6-5 and TRBJ2-4, with D uncertain. The CDR3 is 13 amino acids. With 2 bases removed from V and 10 bases from J, the gap between germline ends came to 12 bases. CDR1 and CDR2 (germline): MNHEY, SVGAGI. The CDR3 sequence is CASSYLIDRIQYF. CDR3 nucleotides: TGTGCCAGCAGTTACCTCATCGATAGGATTCAGTACTTC.

This chain joins TRBV7-9 and TRBJ2-1; 8 positions agree with TRBD2. Trimming removed 6 bases from V and 8 bases from J; junction bases left unmatched: 9. The germline CDR1 and CDR2 sequences are SEHNR and FQNEAQ (reference sequence). This CDR3 comprises 14 residues. This CDR3 reads CASRRGATGDEQFF. The CDR3 coding sequence is TGTGCCAGCAGGCGGGGGGCCACGGGAGATGAGCAGTTCTTC.

A single count supports this clone. The rearrangement links TRBV4-1 to TRBJ1-4; D gene ambiguous. Germline assignment: CDR1 MGHRA and CDR2 YSYEKL. This CDR3 comprises 16 residues. V was clipped by 4 bases and J by 5 bases, with 17 bases between them. CDR3: CASSRTSGTQNEKLFF. In nucleotides, the CDR3 is TGCGCCAGCAGCCGAACCTCGGGCACCCAGAATGAAAAACTGTTTTTT.

This clone was counted a few times. The chain carries TRBV4-3 and TRBJ2-7; 11 positions agree with TRBD1. Per germline, CDR1 LGHNA and CDR2 YSLEER. Unmatched junction bases numbered 4, after V lost 3 bases and J lost 3 bases. This CDR3 spans 15 amino acids. The DNA of the CDR3 is TGCGCCAGCAGCCAGGACAGGGGGCTGATCTACGAGCAGTACTTC. It yields the protein CASSQDRGLIYEQYF.

The chain has TRBV9 and TRBJ2-7; D ambiguous. The germline V gene has CDR1 SGDLS and CDR2 YYNGEE. V was trimmed by 6 bases and J by 3 bases, leaving 13 bases between them. The CDR3 contains 13 residues. CDR3 sequence reads: CASKKAPIYEQYF. The CDR3 bases are TGTGCCAGCAAGAAGGCACCGATCTACGAGCAGTACTTC. The full variable domain, rest sourced from reference TRBV9 and TRBJ2-7, is DSGVTQTPKHLITATGQRVTLRCSPRSGDLSVYWYQQSLDQGLQFLIQYYNGEERAKGNILERFSAQQFPDLHSELNLSSLELGDSALYFCASKKAPIYEQYFGPGTRLTVT.

The chain has TRBV9 and TRBJ2-1; no firm D call. The CDR3 covers 13 residues. The ends were cut back, 0 bases at V and 9 bases at J, with 10 bases in the middle. Germline V gene lookup returns CDR1 SGDLS and CDR2 YYNGEE. CDR3 in DNA: TGTGCCAGCAGCGTAGAGGTGTCTACTGAGCAGTTCTTC. This sequence encodes CASSVEVSTEQFF.

The chain carries TRBV7-9 and TRBJ2-7; perhaps D is TRBD1 or TRBD2 (5 bases each). This CDR3 is 18 amino acids long. Germline lookup yields CDR1 SEHNR and CDR2 FQNEAQ (reference sequence). V lost 2 bases and J 5 bases, leaving 25 bases between the germline ends. The CDR3 loop reads CASSLFLGVVGDRHEQYF. The CDR3 DNA is TGTGCCAGCAGCTTATTTTTAGGTGTGGTGGGGGATCGCCACGAGCAGTACTTC.

This clone was seen only once. This chain connects TRBV9 to TRBJ2-2; maybe TRBD1 (5 bases). V was trimmed by 0 bases and J by 1 base, leaving 10 bases between them. Germline CDR1 SGDLS, CDR2 YYNGEE. The CDR3 is made up of 16 amino acids. The CDR3 bases are TGTGCCAGCAGCGTAGATGACAGCCGGAACACCGGGGAGCTGTTTTTT. Amino acids: CASSVDDSRNTGELFF.

The CDR3 loop reads CASSAGQGYQPQHF. The CDR3 DNA sequence: TGCGCCAGCAGCGCGGGACAGGGCTATCAGCCCCAGCATTTT. The chain recombines TRBV4-3 with TRBJ1-5, with 9 nucleotides matching TRBD1. The V segment lost 5 bases and the J segment 5 bases; nucleotides outside the gene matches: 4. The CDR3 extends over 14 amino acids. Looked up from germline, CDR1 is LGHNA and CDR2 is YSLEER.

This clone was found once. This chain links TRBV6-5 with TRBJ1-1; D gene unclear. The CDR3 spans 13 residues. Deletions cut 0 bases from V and 6 bases from J, with 8 bases between. Germline values: CDR1 MNHEY, CDR2 SVGAGI. The CDR3 nucleotides read TGTGCCAGCAGTTACTCGTGGAGGGCTGAAGCTTTCTTT. Translated: CASSYSWRAEAFF.

The genes are TRBV7-2 and TRBJ2-4, with D hard to call. The CDR3 totals 13 residues. Looked up from germline, CDR1 is SGHTA and CDR2 is FQGNSA. The ends were cut back, 1 base at V and 2 bases at J, with 3 bases in the middle. CDR3 in amino acids: CASSLDTKNIQYF. The CDR3 nucleotides are TGTGCCAGCAGCTTAGACACCAAAAACATTCAGTACTTC.

For this clone: Compared with germline, one end of the junction differs, possibly owing to a read error. The V and J genes are TRBV6-5 and TRBJ1-2, with a weak D call TRBD1 (6 bases). CDR3 length: 14 amino acids. Germline V CDR1 and CDR2: MNHEY, SVGAGI. CDR3 protein: CASSDSSGARGYTF. CDR3 nucleotides: TGTGCCAGCAGTGACTCCTCAGGGGCTCGTGGCTACACCTTC.

This chain links TRBV7-9 with TRBJ2-3; D unresolved. Germline V gene data show CDR1 as SEHNR and CDR2 as FQNEAQ (reference sequence). V lost 1 base and J lost 6, with 5 bases in between. The CDR3 consists of 12 residues. The CDR3 sequence is CASSLVPDTQYF. CDR3 nucleotide sequence: TGTGCCAGCAGCTTAGTCCCGGATACGCAGTATTTT.

A few counts support this clone. The chain combines TRBV6-5 with TRBJ1-5, with unresolved D. V was shortened by 2 bases and J by 7 bases, with 9 bases between the two germline ends. Germline values: CDR1 MNHEY, CDR2 SVGAGI. This CDR3 region has 13 residues. CDR3 bases: TGTGCCAGCAGTTACGACGATCGGCAGCCCCAGCATTTT. This sequence encodes CASSYDDRQPQHF.

The gene calls are TRBV5-4 and TRBJ2-5; 7 bases agree with TRBD2. Germline V gene sequence: CDR1 SGHNT, CDR2 YYREEE (reference sequence). Trimming removed 2 bases from V and 3 bases from J; junction bases left unmatched: 4. The CDR3 has 14 residues. For the CDR3, the DNA is TGTGCCAGCAGCTTTGTTGCGGGGGAAGAGACCCAGTACTTC. It codes for CASSFVAGEETQYF.

This chain links TRBV27 with TRBJ1-1; D remains ambiguous. This CDR3 is 13 amino acids long. Germline CDR1 and CDR2: MNHEY and SMNVEV (reference sequence). Trimming took 6 bases from V and 1 from J, leaving 9 bases between them. CDR3 loop: CASRPQSNTEAFF. CDR3 in DNA: TGTGCCAGCAGGCCCCAGTCGAACACTGAAGCTTTCTTT.

The chain couples TRBV6-4 to TRBJ2-6, with no clear D. CDR1 and CDR2 from the germline V gene are MRHNA and SNTAGT. The CDR3 length is 14 residues. Trimming cost V 3 bases and J 4 bases, with 7 bases left between them. In DNA form, the CDR3 reads TGTGCCAGCAGTGAGGGCTGGGGGGCCAACGTCCTGACTTTC. It translates to CASSEGWGANVLTF.

The chain recombines TRBV4-2 with TRBJ2-1; perhaps TRBD2 as D (6 bases). Germline V gene data show CDR1 as LGHNA and CDR2 as YNFKEQ. Trimming took 0 bases from V and 2 from J, leaving 17 bases between them. This CDR3 has 18 amino acids. CDR3 sequence reads: CASSQEFPSGGTYNEQFF. CDR3 bases: TGTGCCAGCAGCCAAGAGTTCCCTAGTGGGGGGACCTACAATGAGCAGTTCTTC.

The table lists this clone with a few counts. The rearrangement links TRBV5-4 to TRBJ1-1, with TRBD1 as a possible D gene (6 bases). CDR3 size: 17 residues. Trimming removed 4 bases from V and 5 bases from J, with 24 bases in between. In germline, CDR1 is SGHNT, CDR2 YYREEE (reference sequence). The CDR3 DNA follows: TGTGCCAGCAGCCGGGGGCGTCCGGGGGGCGCGAGGACTGAAGCTTTCTTT. This codes for CASSRGRPGGARTEAFF.

The J gene is TRBJ1-4, the V gene TRBV7-9, with 7 bases that match TRBD1. CDR1 is SEHNR, CDR2 FQNEAQ, per germline (reference sequence). CDR3 size: 16 residues. V lost 5 bases to trimming and J lost 3 bases; unmatched junction nucleotides: 9. The CDR3 region is CASSRGTGQSNEKLFF. The CDR3 bases are TGTGCCAGCAGCCGGGGGACGGGACAGTCTAATGAAAAACTGTTTTTT.

The V and J genes are TRBV6-5 and TRBJ2-2, with a weak D call TRBD1 (6 bases). This CDR3 has 15 amino acids. The germline V gene encodes CDR1 MNHEY and CDR2 SVGAGI. Trimming took off 6 bases at V and 4 bases at J, with 15 bases between the two ends. CDR3 coding DNA: TGTGCCAGCAGCCGGACAGCGATGGTCACCGGGGAGCTGTTTTTT. It encodes CASSRTAMVTGELFF.

The genes are TRBV4-3 and TRBJ2-7; D is undetermined. Deletions cut 8 bases from V and 6 bases from J, with 8 bases between. Germline V lookup: CDR1 LGHNA, CDR2 YSLEER. CDR3 length: 10 residues. Here the CDR3 DNA reads TGCGCCAGCCCCCCCAGCGAGCAGTACTTC. Encoded protein: CASPPSEQYF.

The chain links TRBV7-7 to TRBJ2-2; D is uncertain. The ends were cut back, 5 bases at V and 1 base at J, with 8 bases in the middle. Per the germline V gene, CDR1 is SSHAT and CDR2 is FNYEAQ (reference sequence). CDR3 size: 14 residues. CDR3 DNA: TGTGCCAGCAGCCACGGAGTGAACACCGGGGAGCTGTTTTTT. Translation: CASSHGVNTGELFF.

V usage is TRBV6-1 and J usage is TRBJ1-6; D call uncertain. Germline V gives CDR1 MNHNS, CDR2 SASEGT. With 0 bases removed from V and 12 bases from J, the gap between germline ends came to 9 bases. CDR3 length: 13 residues. CDR3: CASSEASQVPLHF. The CDR3 nucleotides read TGTGCCAGCAGTGAAGCCTCTCAGGTACCCCTCCACTTT.